Each of the 26 T cell receptor beta chains below was sequenced from the same sample in a study of response to subunit inactivated influenza vaccine (dated by TCRdb to 2016 to 2019). The protocol used for the library was RT-PCR. Sequencing took place on an Illumina HiSeq 2500. The public reads were reanalyzed by TCRdb: fastp trimming at Q25, MiXCR alignment, in-frame beta chains only. CDR3 protein sequences are deduplicated, and each keeps its most common genes and DNA. The sample yields about 830,000 distinct CDR3 sequences; about a fifth were counted once. Approximately 10% of the sample is held by the ten biggest clonotypes. The sequencing used PBMCs from blood, collected more than 4 days after vaccination. Every receptor here comes from a man aged 45-60 years who received an inactivated influenza vaccine. Donor details come from another sample of the same person, matched by shared clones.

The chain recombines TRBV6-1 with TRBJ2-5, with 11 nucleotides matching TRBD2. Germline assignment: CDR1 MNHNS and CDR2 SASEGT. The J segment lost 1 base and the V segment lost 5 bases, leaving 6 bases of the junction unmatched. The CDR3 covers 16 residues. In nucleotides, the CDR3 is TGTGCCAGCAGTCGCCCTAGCGGGGGGACCCAAGAGACCCAGTACTTC. It encodes CASSRPSGGTQETQYF.

The chain joins TRBV9 to TRBJ2-5; TRBD1 agrees at 8 bases. CDR1 is SGDLS and CDR2 is YYNGEE in the germline V gene. This CDR3 has 17 residues. Unmatched junction bases numbered 11, after V lost 0 bases and J lost 4 bases. CDR3 sequence: CASSVATAGGLGETQYF. As DNA, the CDR3 is TGTGCCAGCAGCGTAGCTACGGCAGGGGGCTTAGGAGAGACCCAGTACTTC.

The chain joins TRBV5-1 to TRBJ2-5; TRBD1 is a possible D gene (6 bases). CDR3 length: 16 amino acids. V was trimmed by 1 base and J by 2 bases, leaving 15 bases between them. Per the germline V gene, CDR1 is SGHRS and CDR2 is YFSETQ. CDR3 in amino acids: CASSLNGVDRQETQYF. The CDR3 nucleotides are TGCGCCAGCAGCTTGAACGGAGTGGACAGACAAGAGACCCAGTACTTC. The whole variable domain, remainder taken from reference TRBV5-1 and TRBJ2-5, is KAGVTQTPRYLIKTRGQQVTLSCSPISGHRSVSWYQQTPGQGLQFLFEYFSETQRNKGNFPGRFSGRQFSNSRSEMNVSTLELGDSALYLCASSLNGVDRQETQYFGPGTRLLVL.

The chain joins TRBV12-3 or TRBV12-4 to TRBJ2-7; D perhaps matches TRBD1 (7 bases). The CDR3 runs to 12 residues. Trimming left V 8 bases short and J 6 bases short, with 14 bases between. The CDR3 here is CASGGGAGEQYF. The CDR3 DNA sequence: TGTGCCAGCGGAGGGGGCGCGGGCGAGCAGTACTTC.

This clonotype occurred many times. The V call is TRBV29-1, the J call TRBJ2-7; no reliable D call. Germline CDR1 SQVTM, CDR2 ANQGSEA. This CDR3 region has 14 residues. Between the trimmed V and J ends, which lost 7 bases and 0 bases, there was a span of 16 bases. In DNA, the CDR3 is TGCAGCGCCCTGAACCCAAGTCTCTCCTACGAGCAGTACTTC. This translates into CSALNPSLSYEQYF.

The chain recombines TRBV4-3 with TRBJ2-2; tentative D call: TRBD1 (5 bases). With 2 bases removed from V and 1 base from J, the gap between germline ends came to 11 bases. The CDR3 loop spans 16 amino acids. Germline V gene lookup returns CDR1 LGHNA and CDR2 YSLEER. The CDR3 loop is CASSQSTGGNTGELFF. CDR3 coding DNA: TGCGCCAGCAGCCAATCAACAGGTGGGAACACCGGGGAGCTGTTTTTT.

This chain joins TRBV4-2 and TRBJ2-3; tentative D call: TRBD2 (5 bases). The CDR3 sequence is 15 residues long. Germline V CDR1 and CDR2: LGHNA, YNFKEQ. Between the trimmed V and J ends, which lost 0 bases and 4 bases, there was a span of 11 bases. CDR3 nucleotide sequence: TGTGCCAGCAGCCAAGACGGGCTAGCATCAGATACGCAGTATTTT. Amino acid sequence: CASSQDGLASDTQYF.

The chain links TRBV3-1 to TRBJ1-2; 7 bases fit TRBD1. CDR1 and CDR2 from the germline V gene are LGHDT and YNNKEL (reference sequence). There are 13 residues in the CDR3. V was clipped by 6 bases and J by 6 bases; unmatched bases: 7. The CDR3 bases are TGTGCCAGCAGACCCGAGACAGGGAATGGCTACACCTTC. Translated, it gives CASRPETGNGYTF.

The rearrangement links TRBV5-1 to TRBJ2-3; 9 positions agree with TRBD1. The V gene's germline CDR1 is SGHRS and CDR2 YFSETQ. The CDR3 contains 14 residues. The V and J ends lost 4 bases and 4 bases, in that order; junction bases with no gene match: 4. CDR3: CASSADRGADTQYF. CDR3 sequence (DNA): TGCGCCAGCAGCGCGGACAGGGGTGCAGATACGCAGTATTTT.

This rearrangement joins TRBV29-1 to TRBJ1-1; D remains unclear. Germline V lookup: CDR1 SQVTM, CDR2 ANQGSEA. This CDR3 spans 12 amino acids. Trimming left V 4 bases short and J 5 bases short, with 11 bases between. CDR3 in amino acids: CSVVSGRTEAFF. CDR3 in DNA: TGCAGCGTTGTTTCCGGAAGGACTGAAGCTTTCTTT. The variable domain in full, completed from reference TRBV29-1 and TRBJ1-1, reads SAVISQKPSRDICQRGTSLTIQCQVDSQVTMMFWYRQQPGQSLTLIATANQGSEATYESGFVIDKFPISRPNLTFSTLTVSNMSPEDSSIYLCSVVSGRTEAFFGQGTRLTVV.

This clonotype was detected only a few times. The chain uses TRBV5-1 and TRBJ2-1; 9 bases align to TRBD2. CDR1 is SGHRS, CDR2 YFSETQ, per germline. There are 15 residues in the CDR3. The trim removed 3 bases at V and 10 bases at J, leaving 11 bases unmatched. CDR3 sequence: CASSSTSGSSLEQFF. CDR3 nucleotides: TGCGCCAGCAGCTCAACTAGCGGGTCTTCCCTGGAGCAGTTCTTC.

This clonotype appeared many times. The rearrangement joins TRBV5-1 to TRBJ2-1; TRBD2 aligns across 8 bases. The CDR3 totals 14 residues. With V trimmed by 4 bases and J by 7 bases, 7 bases remained unmatched. Germline-derived CDR1 and CDR2 are SGHRS and YFSETQ. CDR3 DNA: TGCGCCAGCAGCCAAAGCGGGAGTCGGAATGAGCAGTTCTTC. This codes for CASSQSGSRNEQFF.

The genes are TRBV7-2 and TRBJ2-7; possible D gene TRBD2, 6 bases. This CDR3 has 14 amino acids. The V gene's germline CDR1 is SGHTA and CDR2 FQGNSA. V lost 4 bases and J 3 bases, leaving 13 bases between the germline ends. CDR3 region: CASSSRAGNYEQYF. In DNA, the CDR3 is TGTGCCAGCAGCTCCAGGGCGGGGAACTACGAGCAGTACTTC.

This chain joins TRBV12-3 or TRBV12-4 and TRBJ2-3; tentative D call: TRBD2 (6 bases). V was clipped by 6 bases and J by 4 bases, with 11 bases between them. This CDR3 is built from 13 residues. This chain's CDR3 is CASRASAPDTQYF. The CDR3, as DNA: TGTGCCAGCAGGGCTAGCGCCCCAGATACGCAGTATTTT.

V is TRBV24-1 and J is TRBJ2-7, with D unclear. CDR1 and CDR2 from the germline V gene are KGHDR and SFDVKD. This CDR3 is built from 12 residues. V lost 4 bases, J lost 8 bases, and 11 bases lay in between. The DNA for the CDR3 is TGTGCCACCAGTGACCCTGACTGGAAGCAGTACTTC. Translated, it gives CATSDPDWKQYF.

The gene calls are TRBV3-1 and TRBJ2-7; 7 bases match TRBD2. The CDR3 runs to 16 residues. Germline CDR1 reads LGHDT; CDR2 reads YNNKEL (reference sequence). J was trimmed by 1 base and V by 4 bases; bases with no gene match: 10. The CDR3 reads CASSRGRVVDSYEQYF. The DNA for the CDR3 is TGTGCCAGCAGCCGGGGGAGGGTCGTCGATTCCTACGAGCAGTACTTC.

This chain links TRBV20-1 with TRBJ2-2; a possible D gene is TRBD2 (6 bases). The CDR3 totals 16 residues. CDR1 DFQATT and CDR2 SNEGSKA come from the germline V gene (reference sequence). Trimming cost V 4 bases and J 2 bases, with 17 bases left between them. DNA for the CDR3: TGCAGTGCTACCCTGATGACTAGGAAAAACACCGGGGAGCTGTTTTTT. It codes for CSATLMTRKNTGELFF.

This clonotype was counted only a few times. This rearrangement joins TRBV2 to TRBJ2-5; TRBD1 matches at 7 bases. With V trimmed by 10 bases and J by 3 bases, 14 bases remained unmatched. Germline V CDR1 and CDR2: SNHLY, FYNNEI. The CDR3 loop spans 15 amino acids. CDR3 nucleotides: TGTGCCATATCACCTGCCGGGACAGAAGAAGAGACCCAGTACTTC. This sequence encodes CAISPAGTEEETQYF.

Worth noting for this clonotype: With a much larger clone just one base away, this may be a read error. The chain joins TRBV20-1 to TRBJ2-1, with D hard to call. Germline CDR1 and CDR2: DFQATT and SNEGSKA (reference sequence). The CDR3 runs to 16 residues. This CDR3 reads CCARDLLALPYNEQFF. CDR3 coding DNA: TGCTGTGCTAGAGATCTTCTCGCCCTCCCCTACAATGAGCAGTTCTTC.

This clonotype was counted between two and nine times. In DNA form, the CDR3 reads TGTGCCAGCAGTTTCGGGGCCCCTGAAGCTTTCTTT. Its translation is CASSFGAPEAFF. The chain links TRBV12-3 or TRBV12-4 to TRBJ1-1; TRBD1 might be the D (5 bases). V lost 3 bases and J lost 6, with 8 bases in between. CDR3 length: 12 amino acids.

This clonotype occurred a few times. The chain joins TRBV7-3 to TRBJ1-6; the D is unclear. CDR3 length equals 13 residues. Trimming took off 5 bases at V and 8 bases at J, with 10 bases between the two ends. The germline gives CDR1 SGHTA, CDR2 FQGTGA. The CDR3 DNA follows: TGTGCCAGCAGCCAGTCTCGGGATTCACCCCTCCACTTT. As protein: CASSQSRDSPLHF. Filled out from reference TRBV7-3 and TRBJ1-6, the complete variable domain reads GAGVSQTPSNKVTEKGKYVELRCDPISGHTALYWYRQSLGQGPEFLIYFQGTGAADDSGLPNDRFFAVRPEGSVSTLKIQRTERGDSAVYLCASSQSRDSPLHFGNGTRLTVT.

This clonotype was seen more than once but under ten times. This rearrangement joins TRBV20-1 to TRBJ1-3; D ambiguous. The length of the CDR3 is 14 residues. V was shortened by 5 bases and J by 0 bases, with 11 bases between the two germline ends. Germline assignment: CDR1 DFQATT and CDR2 SNEGSKA (reference sequence). The CDR3, as DNA: TGCAGTGCTTCCCCGACCAACTCTGGAAACACCATATATTTT. This gives the protein CSASPTNSGNTIYF.

As to this clonotype: One end of the junction varies from germline; a read error may be responsible. The V call is TRBV29-1, the J call TRBJ2-7, with TRBD2 matching over 14 bases. Germline CDR1 reads SQVTM; CDR2 reads ANQGSEA. The CDR3 is 14 amino acids. DNA for the CDR3: TGCAGCGTGGGGACTAGCGGGAGCTCCAACGAGCAGTACTTC. Translating gives CSVGTSGSSNEQYF.

This clonotype has just a few counts. The genes are TRBV7-2 and TRBJ2-1, with 7 bases matching TRBD1. J gave up 1 base and V 0 bases, and 3 bases lay outside the gene matches. Germline V gene sequence: CDR1 SGHTA, CDR2 FQGNSA. The CDR3 is 16 residues long. In nucleotides, the CDR3 is TGTGCCAGCAGCTTAGCGACAGGGTTGTCCTACAATGAGCAGTTCTTC. This encodes CASSLATGLSYNEQFF.

The chain recombines TRBV7-2 with TRBJ2-1; D gene ambiguous. Germline V gene lookup returns CDR1 SGHTA and CDR2 FQGNSA. The CDR3 consists of 14 residues. Trimming pared 7 bases from V and 7 bases from J, leaving 17 bases between. CDR3 sequence reads: CASTPFLRGNEQFF. The CDR3 DNA is TGTGCCAGCACCCCTTTCCTACGAGGAAATGAGCAGTTCTTC.

This clonotype has only a few counts. The rearrangement links TRBV6-1 to TRBJ1-2; 7 bases line up with TRBD1. The V gene end was trimmed by 6 bases and the J gene end by 4 bases; junction bases not matched to a gene: 8. The CDR3 extends over 14 amino acids. CDR1 and CDR2 (germline): MNHNS, SASEGT. The CDR3 DNA reads as TGTGCCAGCAGGAGACAGGGCCCCTCCTATGGCTACACCTTC. Translation: CASRRQGPSYGYTF.